Below, one TCR beta chain is given with its context. Original processing methods: It was from reference gene primer amplification that nucleated cell counts were estimated. Using immunoSEQ multiplex PCR, the repertoire was profiled, and TCRdb retains in-frame clones only, with some absent. From that table come the V and J calls and clone size; the DNA was used to work out D and trimming. The data hold approximately 160,000 clones, with about 88% observed a single time. Trimming left V 2 bases short and J 7 bases short, with 16 bases between. Germline-derived CDR1 and CDR2 are KGHSH and LQKENI. This CDR3 has 15 amino acids. This entry is derived from a study of blood T cell repertoires in COVID-19.

The chain employs TRBV18 and TRBJ2-3; a weak D match, TRBD2 (5 bases). The sequenced sample was peripheral blood. The source is a man in his 60s with COVID-19, enrolled during active disease. CDR3 bases: TGTGCCAGCTCACCAGGGGAGTTACAGATTTATACGCAGTATTTT. Translation: CASSPGELQIYTQYF. Filled out from reference TRBV18 and TRBJ2-3, the complete variable domain reads NAGVMQNPRHLVRRRGQEARLRCSPMKGHSHVYWYRQLPEEGLKFMVYLQKENIIDESGMPKERFSAEFPKEGPSILRIQQVVRGDSAAYFCASSPGELQIYTQYFGPGTRLTVL.